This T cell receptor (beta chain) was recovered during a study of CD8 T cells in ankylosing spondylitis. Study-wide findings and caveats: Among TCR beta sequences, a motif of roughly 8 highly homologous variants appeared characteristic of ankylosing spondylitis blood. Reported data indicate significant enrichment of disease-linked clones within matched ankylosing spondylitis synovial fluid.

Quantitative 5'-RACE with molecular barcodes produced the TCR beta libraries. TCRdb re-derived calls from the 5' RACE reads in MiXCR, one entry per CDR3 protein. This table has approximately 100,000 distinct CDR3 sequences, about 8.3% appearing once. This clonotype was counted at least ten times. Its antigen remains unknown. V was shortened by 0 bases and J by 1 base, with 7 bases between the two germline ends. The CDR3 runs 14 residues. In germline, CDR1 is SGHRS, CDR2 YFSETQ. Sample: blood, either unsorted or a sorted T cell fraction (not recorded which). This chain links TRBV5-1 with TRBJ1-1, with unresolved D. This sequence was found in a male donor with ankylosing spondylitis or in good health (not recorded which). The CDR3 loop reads CASSLGQQNTEAFF. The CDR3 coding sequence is TGCGCCAGCAGCTTGGGGCAGCAGAACACTGAAGCTTTCTTT.